The 22 T cell receptor beta chains presented below share a single source sample, sequenced in a study of blood T cell repertoires in COVID-19. Generated by immunoSEQ multiplex PCR, the TCRdb table keeps only in-frame clones and is missing some. The sample holds 200,000 to 250,000 clones; around 85% are singletons and the top ten take around 2.5%. Sequencing input: peripheral blood. These receptors were obtained from a woman in her seventies with COVID-19, enrolled during active disease.

As concerns this clone: One junction end disagrees with the germline gene, perhaps due to a read error. V and J are TRBV7-7 and TRBJ1-3, with D possibly TRBD1 on 6 matching bases. This CDR3 is 14 amino acids long. Germline CDR1 and CDR2: SSHAT and FNYEAQ (reference sequence). CDR3 region: CASSQGGVGNTIYF. For the CDR3, the DNA is TGTGCTAGCAGCCAAGGGGGGGTCGGAAACACCATATATTTT.

The chain recombines TRBV6-5 with TRBJ1-1; TRBD1 matches 8 bases. Looked up from germline, CDR1 is MNHEY and CDR2 is SVGAGI. V dropped 7 bases and J dropped 1; count of bases not matched to a gene: 8. The CDR3 spans 15 residues. The chain's CDR3 is CASKRTGGGNTEAFF. The CDR3 region has the DNA TGTGCCAGCAAGAGAACAGGGGGAGGGAACACTGAAGCTTTCTTT.

This clone was counted ten times or more. The rearrangement joins TRBV7-8 to TRBJ1-6, with a weak D call TRBD1 (6 bases). The CDR3 has 16 residues. Germline CDR1 and CDR2: SGHVS and FQNEAQ. Between the trimmed V and J ends, which lost 5 bases and 5 bases, there was a span of 16 bases. The CDR3 protein is CASSQQGIPDNSPLHF. The CDR3 DNA is TGTGCCAGCAGCCAACAGGGTATCCCCGATAATTCACCCCTCCACTTT.

This clone was counted only a few times. The chain has TRBV7-3 and TRBJ2-2, with D maybe TRBD2 (6 bases). Germline V gene data show CDR1 as SGHTA and CDR2 as FQGTGA. The CDR3 consists of 15 residues. V lost 2 bases and J 4 bases, leaving 11 bases between the germline ends. As DNA, the CDR3 is TGTGCCAGCAGCTTACCCACGGGAGTCACCGGGGAGCTGTTTTTT. Protein product: CASSLPTGVTGELFF.

Here the CDR3 DNA reads TGTGCCAGCAGTGGCGAGGCTTATCAGCCCCAGCATTTT. Translating gives CASSGEAYQPQHF. The rearrangement joins TRBV25-1 to TRBJ1-5; D uncertain. Trimming took 4 bases from V and 5 from J, leaving 9 bases between them. Germline V CDR1 and CDR2: MGHDK, SYGVNS. The CDR3 is 13 residues long. The full variable domain, with the rest looked up from reference TRBV25-1 and TRBJ1-5, is EADIYQTPRYLVIGTGKKITLECSQTMGHDKMYWYQQDPGMELHLIHYSYGVNSTEKGDLSSESTVSRIRTEHFPLTLESARPSHTSQYLCASSGEAYQPQHFGDGTRLSIL.

This clone has a single count. This chain connects TRBV6-2 or TRBV6-3 to TRBJ1-1; TRBD1 is a possible D gene (6 bases). CDR3 length: 13 amino acids. Per the germline V gene, CDR1 is MNHEY and CDR2 is SVGEGT. Between the trimmed V and J ends, which lost 1 base and 8 bases, there was a span of 11 bases. In DNA, the CDR3 is TGTGCCAGCAGTTACTTAACCGGGACAGAAGCTTTCTTT. Protein sequence: CASSYLTGTEAFF.

V is TRBV3-1 (or the pseudogene TRBV3-2) and J is TRBJ2-7, with unresolved D. This CDR3 is 11 amino acids long. CDR1 LGHDT and CDR2 YNNKEL come from the germline V gene (reference sequence). V lost 4 bases and J lost 7, with 8 bases in between. The CDR3 sequence: CASSLTVEQYF. For the CDR3, the DNA is TGTGCCAGCAGCCTAACGGTAGAGCAGTACTTC.

This chain connects TRBV12-1 to TRBJ2-7; the table's TRBD1 call for D was not verified on the DNA. TRBV12-1 is a pseudogene segment. The CDR3 is 15 amino acids. The CDR3 bases are TGTGCCAGCAGGGTCTGGGACAGGGGTATGTTCGAGCAGTACTTC. This sequence encodes CASRVWDRGMFEQYF.

The chain employs TRBV6-6 and TRBJ1-4; D is unclear. Germline values: CDR1 MNHNY, CDR2 SVGAGI (reference sequence). The CDR3 has 17 residues. The V gene lost 5 bases and the J gene lost 0 bases, with 16 bases spanning the gap. CDR3 sequence: CASSLDRRRSTNEKLFF. The DNA of the CDR3 is TGTGCCAGCAGTCTCGATCGTCGGAGGTCAACTAATGAAAAACTGTTTTTT.

The chain uses TRBV2 and TRBJ1-2; tentative D call: TRBD1 (5 bases). The V end lost 5 bases, the J end lost 4 bases, and 5 bases lay between the germline ends. CDR1 SNHLY and CDR2 FYNNEI come from the germline V gene. The CDR3 extends over 11 amino acids. The CDR3 protein is CASSQGYGYTF. The DNA of the CDR3 is TGTGCCAGCAGTCAGGGCTATGGCTACACCTTC.

With regard to this clone: The same CDR3 also results from other DNA sequences found in this sample. The chain carries TRBV5-4 and TRBJ1-1; D might be TRBD1 (5 bases). The CDR3 has 13 residues. With 4 bases removed from V and 1 base from J, the gap between germline ends came to 8 bases. The germline V gene has CDR1 SGHNT and CDR2 YYREEE (reference sequence). The CDR3 coding sequence is TGTGCCAGCAGCCTAAGGGGGAACACTGAAGCTTTCTTT. It specifies CASSLRGNTEAFF.

V is TRBV29-1 and J is TRBJ2-1; the match to TRBD1 covers 11 bases. Germline V gene data show CDR1 as SQVTM and CDR2 as ANQGSEA. The CDR3 loop spans 17 amino acids. V lost 7 bases to trimming and J lost 7 bases; unmatched junction nucleotides: 18. In DNA, the CDR3 is TGCAGCGCAGGACAGGGGGCTTCCGGGAGATCGGCGAATGAGCAGTTCTTC. This translates into CSAGQGASGRSANEQFF.

The J gene is TRBJ2-6, the V gene TRBV10-3, with D uncertain. CDR1 is ENHRY and CDR2 is SYGVKD in the germline V gene. The CDR3 contains 16 residues. Trimming shortened V by 5 bases and J by 0 bases, and 11 bases separated the two germline ends. This chain's CDR3 is CAISLGSTSGANVLTF. The CDR3 nucleotides read TGTGCCATCAGTCTAGGCAGTACCTCTGGGGCCAACGTCCTGACTTTC.

This sequence joins TRBV20-1 and TRBJ2-1; 7 bases are a match to TRBD2. Germline V lookup: CDR1 DFQATT, CDR2 SNEGSKA (reference sequence). V gave up 3 bases and J gave up 5 bases; unmatched junction bases: 16. The CDR3 spans 17 residues. Written as DNA, the CDR3 is TGCAGTGCTAGTTTCGCGGGAGCCCCGATGGGTCACAATGAGCAGTTCTTC. This translates into CSASFAGAPMGHNEQFF.

This clone has just a few counts. The V call is TRBV6-2 or TRBV6-3, the J call TRBJ2-7; possibly TRBD2 for D (5 bases). This CDR3 spans 12 amino acids. The V end lost 4 bases, the J end lost 2 bases, and 6 bases lay between the germline ends. Per the germline V gene, CDR1 is MNHEY and CDR2 is SVGEGT. The CDR3: CASSFGTYEQYF. As DNA, the CDR3 is TGTGCCAGCAGTTTCGGGACCTACGAGCAGTACTTC.

Here the CDR3 DNA reads TGTGCCACCAGTGAAGGGGAAGGGACTGAAGCTTTCTTT. This codes for CATSEGEGTEAFF. The rearrangement uses TRBV24-1 and TRBJ1-1, with D maybe TRBD1 (5 bases). Trimming took off 4 bases at V and 5 bases at J, with 10 bases between the two ends. This CDR3 comprises 13 residues. Germline V CDR1 and CDR2: KGHDR, SFDVKD.

This chain links TRBV10-3 with TRBJ2-3; 10 bases line up with TRBD2. The CDR3 covers 18 residues. The germline CDR1 and CDR2 sequences are ENHRY and SYGVKD. V lost 4 bases, J lost 2 bases, and 12 bases stayed unmatched. DNA for the CDR3: TGTGCCATCAGTGGTGGAGTAGCGGGGGGCTATCTCACAGATACGCAGTATTTT. It codes for CAISGGVAGGYLTDTQYF.

V and J are TRBV5-1 and TRBJ1-1; TRBD1 matches at 11 bases. Germline values: CDR1 SGHRS, CDR2 YFSETQ. This CDR3 has 15 residues. V dropped 4 bases and J dropped 1; count of bases not matched to a gene: 3. The CDR3 region is CASSHGTGGNTEAFF. In DNA, the CDR3 is TGCGCCAGCAGCCACGGGACAGGGGGGAACACTGAAGCTTTCTTT.

This chain connects TRBV4-3 to TRBJ2-5; D not resolved. This CDR3 comprises 14 residues. V shed 1 base and J shed 2 bases, with 8 bases lying between them. In germline, CDR1 is LGHNA, CDR2 YSLEER. The CDR3 DNA sequence: TGCGCCAGCAGCCAAGGAGGTTATCAAGAGACCCAGTACTTC. Translated, it gives CASSQGGYQETQYF.

In its sample, this clone was seen once. The chain has TRBV7-6 and TRBJ2-1; 8 nucleotides line up with TRBD1. The CDR3 sequence is 17 residues long. Germline V lookup: CDR1 SGHVS, CDR2 FNYEAQ. The ends lost 5 bases at V and 3 bases at J; junction bases unmatched: 12. The CDR3 loop reads CASSPLGGQGFYNEQFF. Written as DNA, the CDR3 is TGTGCCAGCAGCCCCTTGGGCGGACAGGGATTCTACAATGAGCAGTTCTTC.

The chain uses TRBV12-3 or TRBV12-4 and TRBJ1-2, with D uncertain. Trimming pared 3 bases from V and 8 bases from J, leaving 10 bases between. The CDR3 is 12 residues long. The CDR3 nucleotides are TGTGCCAGCAGTTTCTTTGGTGGCGGCTACACCTTC. It is translated as CASSFFGGGYTF.

The chain uses TRBV7-8 and TRBJ2-7; 7 bases are a match to TRBD2. CDR1 SGHVS and CDR2 FQNEAQ come from the germline V gene. The J segment lost 6 bases and the V segment lost 3 bases, leaving 8 bases of the junction unmatched. The CDR3 runs to 14 residues. DNA of the CDR3: TGTGCCAGCAGCTTGGCCCGGGGGGTAGGCGAGCAGTACTTC. Protein: CASSLARGVGEQYF.